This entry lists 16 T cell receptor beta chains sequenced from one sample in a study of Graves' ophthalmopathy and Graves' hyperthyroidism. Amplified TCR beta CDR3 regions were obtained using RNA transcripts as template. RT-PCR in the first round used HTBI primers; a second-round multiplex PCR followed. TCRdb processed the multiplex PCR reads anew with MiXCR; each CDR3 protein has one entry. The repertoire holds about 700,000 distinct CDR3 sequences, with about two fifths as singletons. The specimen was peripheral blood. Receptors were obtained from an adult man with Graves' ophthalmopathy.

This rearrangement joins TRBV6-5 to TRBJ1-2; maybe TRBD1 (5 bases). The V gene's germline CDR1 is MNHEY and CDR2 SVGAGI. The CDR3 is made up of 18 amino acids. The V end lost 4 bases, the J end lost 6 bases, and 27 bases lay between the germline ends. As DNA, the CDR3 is TGTGCCAGCAGTTCCCTTGCCCAACGAGAGGGGAAAAAGGATGGCTACACCTTC. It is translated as CASSSLAQREGKKDGYTF.

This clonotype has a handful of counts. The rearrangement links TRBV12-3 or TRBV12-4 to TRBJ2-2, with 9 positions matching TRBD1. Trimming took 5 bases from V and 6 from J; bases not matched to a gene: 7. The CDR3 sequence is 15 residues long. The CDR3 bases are TGTGCCAGCAGTACCCGGGACAGGGAGGCCGGGGAGCTGTTTTTT. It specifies CASSTRDREAGELFF.

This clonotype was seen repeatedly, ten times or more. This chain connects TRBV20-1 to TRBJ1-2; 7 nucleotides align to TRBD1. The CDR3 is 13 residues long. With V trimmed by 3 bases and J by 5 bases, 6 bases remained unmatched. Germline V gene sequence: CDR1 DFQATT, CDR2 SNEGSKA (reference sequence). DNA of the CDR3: TGCAGTGCTAGTAAGGGGACAGATTATGGCTACACCTTC. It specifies CSASKGTDYGYTF.

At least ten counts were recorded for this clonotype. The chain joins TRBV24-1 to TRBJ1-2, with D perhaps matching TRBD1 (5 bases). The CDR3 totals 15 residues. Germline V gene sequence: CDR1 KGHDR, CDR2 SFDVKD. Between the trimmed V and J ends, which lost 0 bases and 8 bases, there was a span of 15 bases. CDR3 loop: CATSDLQEQGLGYTF. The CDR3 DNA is TGTGCCACCAGTGATTTGCAGGAGCAGGGATTAGGCTACACCTTC.

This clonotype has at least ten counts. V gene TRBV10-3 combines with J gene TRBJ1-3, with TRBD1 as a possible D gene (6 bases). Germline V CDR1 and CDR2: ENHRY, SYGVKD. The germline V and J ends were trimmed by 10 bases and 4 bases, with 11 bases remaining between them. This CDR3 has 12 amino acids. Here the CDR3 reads CATSGQGNTIYF. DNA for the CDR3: TGTGCCACCAGCGGACAGGGAAACACCATATATTTT.

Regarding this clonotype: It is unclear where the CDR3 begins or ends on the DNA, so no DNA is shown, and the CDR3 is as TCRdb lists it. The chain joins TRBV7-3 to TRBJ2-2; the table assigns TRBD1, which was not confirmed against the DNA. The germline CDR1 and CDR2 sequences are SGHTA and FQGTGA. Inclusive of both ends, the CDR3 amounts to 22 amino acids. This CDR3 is CASSLNGAGANVLTFGAGELFF.

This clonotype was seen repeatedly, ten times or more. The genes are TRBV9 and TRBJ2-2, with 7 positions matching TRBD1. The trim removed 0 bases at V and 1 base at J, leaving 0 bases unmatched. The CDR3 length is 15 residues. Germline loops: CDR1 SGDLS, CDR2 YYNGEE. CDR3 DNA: TGTGCCAGCAGCGTAGGGACAGGGAACACCGGGGAGCTGTTTTTT. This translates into CASSVGTGNTGELFF.

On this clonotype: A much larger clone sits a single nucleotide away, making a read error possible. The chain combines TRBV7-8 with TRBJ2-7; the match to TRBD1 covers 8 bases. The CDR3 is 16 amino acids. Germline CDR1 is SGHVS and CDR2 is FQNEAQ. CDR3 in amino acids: CSSSLLSGRGRYEQYF. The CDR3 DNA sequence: TGTTCCAGCAGCCTCTTGTCGGGCAGGGGGCGTTACGAGCAGTACTTC. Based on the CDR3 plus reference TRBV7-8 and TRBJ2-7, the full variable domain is GAGVSQSPRYKVAKRGQDVALRCDPISGHVSLFWYQQALGQGPEFLTYFQNEAQLDKSGLPSDRFFAERPEGSVSTLKIQRTQQEDSAVYLCSSSLLSGRGRYEQYFGPGTRLTVT.

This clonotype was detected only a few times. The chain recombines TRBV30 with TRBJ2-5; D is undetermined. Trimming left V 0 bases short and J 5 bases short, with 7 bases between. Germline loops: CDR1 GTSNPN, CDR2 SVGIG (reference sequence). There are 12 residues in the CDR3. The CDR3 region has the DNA TGTGCCTGGAGTGTACGTTGGGAGACCCAGTACTTC. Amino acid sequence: CAWSVRWETQYF.

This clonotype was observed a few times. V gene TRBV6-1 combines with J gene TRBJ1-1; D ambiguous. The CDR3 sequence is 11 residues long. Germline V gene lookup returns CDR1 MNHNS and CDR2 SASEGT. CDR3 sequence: CASGKNTEAFF. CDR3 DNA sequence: TGTGCTTCTGGGAAGAACACTGAAGCTTTCTTT.

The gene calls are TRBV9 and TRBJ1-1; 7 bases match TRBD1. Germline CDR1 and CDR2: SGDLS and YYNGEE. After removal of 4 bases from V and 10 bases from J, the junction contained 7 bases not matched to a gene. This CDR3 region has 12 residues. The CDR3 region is CASSQQGGIAFF. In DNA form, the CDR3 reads TGTGCCAGCAGCCAGCAAGGGGGCATAGCTTTCTTT.

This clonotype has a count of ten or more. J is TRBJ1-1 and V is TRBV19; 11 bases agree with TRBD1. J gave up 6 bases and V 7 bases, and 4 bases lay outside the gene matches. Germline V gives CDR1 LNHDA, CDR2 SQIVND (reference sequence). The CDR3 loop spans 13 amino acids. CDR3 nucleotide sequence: TGTGCCAGTATCGGACAGGGGGCTGCTGAAGCTTTCTTT. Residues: CASIGQGAAEAFF.

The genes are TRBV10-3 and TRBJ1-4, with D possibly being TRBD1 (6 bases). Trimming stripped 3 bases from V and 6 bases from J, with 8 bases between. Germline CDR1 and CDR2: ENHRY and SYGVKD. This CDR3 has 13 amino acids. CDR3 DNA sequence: TGTGCCATCAGTGAACAGGGTTATGAAAAACTGTTTTTT. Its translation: CAISEQGYEKLFF.

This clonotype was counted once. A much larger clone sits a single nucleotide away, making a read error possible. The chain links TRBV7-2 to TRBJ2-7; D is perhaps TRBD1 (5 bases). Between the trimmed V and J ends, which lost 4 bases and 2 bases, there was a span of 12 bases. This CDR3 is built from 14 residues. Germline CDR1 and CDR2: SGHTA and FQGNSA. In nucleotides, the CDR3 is TGTGCCAGCAGCTCCCGCAGGGTGGCCTACGAGCAGTACTTC. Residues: CASSSRRVAYEQYF.

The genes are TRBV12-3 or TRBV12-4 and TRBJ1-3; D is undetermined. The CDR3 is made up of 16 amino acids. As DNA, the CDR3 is TGTGCTAGTGGTTTGTATACGTGGTTTTCTGGAAACACCATATATTTT. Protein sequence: CASGLYTWFSGNTIYF.

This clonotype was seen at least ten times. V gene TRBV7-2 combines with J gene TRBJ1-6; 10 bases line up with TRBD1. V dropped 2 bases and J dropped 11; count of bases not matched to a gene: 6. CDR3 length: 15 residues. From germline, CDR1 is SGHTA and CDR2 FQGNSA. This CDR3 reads CASSLRDRGSTPLHF. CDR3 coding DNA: TGTGCCAGCAGCTTACGGGACAGGGGTTCAACACCCCTCCACTTT.